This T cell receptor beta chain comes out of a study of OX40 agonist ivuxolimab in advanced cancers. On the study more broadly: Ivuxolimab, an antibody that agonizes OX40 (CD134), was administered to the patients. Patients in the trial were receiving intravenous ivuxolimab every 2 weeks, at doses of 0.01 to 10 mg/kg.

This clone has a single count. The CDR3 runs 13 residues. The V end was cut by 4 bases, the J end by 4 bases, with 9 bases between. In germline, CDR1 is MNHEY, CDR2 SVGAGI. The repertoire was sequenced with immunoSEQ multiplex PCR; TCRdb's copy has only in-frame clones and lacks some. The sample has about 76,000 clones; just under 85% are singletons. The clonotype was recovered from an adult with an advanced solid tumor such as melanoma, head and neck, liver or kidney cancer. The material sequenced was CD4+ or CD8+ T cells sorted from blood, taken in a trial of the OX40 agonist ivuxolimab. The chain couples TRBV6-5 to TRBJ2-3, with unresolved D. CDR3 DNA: TGTGCCAGCAGTTCCGTACAGTCAGATACGCAGTATTTT. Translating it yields CASSSVQSDTQYF.